The 27 T cell receptor beta chains in this list originate from one sample, sequenced in a study of cytomegalovirus exposure and HLA in healthy donors. The primer mix had 60 Vbeta and 13 Jbeta primers. Measured with immunoSEQ multiplex PCR; TCRdb has only the in-frame clones, and not every one. The table shows 120,000 or so clones, with approximately 80% occurring only once. Source material: PBMCs. These receptors were collected from a woman in her thirties or forties in good health and CMV-seronegative.

Comments on this clone: An end of the junction does not agree with germline; a read error may underlie this. The chain carries TRBV28 and TRBJ2-7; TRBD2 matches at 8 bases. CDR3 size: 15 residues. Germline CDR1 and CDR2: MDHEN and SYDVKM. CDR3 nucleotides: TGTGCCAGCAGCATCCGGGCGGGGGGCGCCTACGAGCGGTACTTC. Its protein product is CASSIRAGGAYERYF.

This chain uses TRBV27 with TRBJ2-7; perhaps TRBD1 as D (5 bases). The germline CDR1 and CDR2 sequences are MNHEY and SMNVEV (reference sequence). The CDR3 runs to 15 residues. The germline V and J ends were trimmed by 6 bases and 3 bases, with 18 bases remaining between them. Here the CDR3 reads CASSPEASGYYEQYF. Written as DNA, the CDR3 is TGTGCCAGCAGCCCCGAGGCGTCAGGGTACTACGAGCAGTACTTC.

The rearrangement uses TRBV5-1 and TRBJ2-4, with 8 nucleotides matching TRBD1. Unmatched junction bases numbered 6, after V lost 2 bases and J lost 5 bases. Per germline, CDR1 SGHRS and CDR2 YFSETQ. This CDR3 is 15 amino acids long. The CDR3 bases are TGCGCCAGCAGCTTTGACAGGGGTTCGGAAAACATTCAGTACTTC. Translation: CASSFDRGSENIQYF. The full variable domain, with the rest looked up from reference TRBV5-1 and TRBJ2-4, is KAGVTQTPRYLIKTRGQQVTLSCSPISGHRSVSWYQQTPGQGLQFLFEYFSETQRNKGNFPGRFSGRQFSNSRSEMNVSTLELGDSALYLCASSFDRGSENIQYFGAGTRLSVL.

The V gene is TRBV19, the J gene TRBJ2-3, with TRBD2 identical over 13 bases. Germline V gives CDR1 LNHDA, CDR2 SQIVND (reference sequence). With V trimmed by 8 bases and J by 1 base, 3 bases remained unmatched. This CDR3 contains 15 residues. CDR3 DNA sequence: TGTGCCAGTCGGACTAGCGGGGGCCGCACAGATACGCAGTATTTT. Translated, it gives CASRTSGGRTDTQYF.

This chain joins TRBV5-6 and TRBJ1-5, with TRBD1 matching 7 bases. V lost 1 base and J lost 1; bases outside the gene matches: 11. This CDR3 contains 18 residues. Germline values: CDR1 SGHDT, CDR2 YYEEEE. This chain's CDR3 is CASSLTGVPVGSNQPQHF. The CDR3 nucleotides read TGTGCCAGCAGCTTGACAGGGGTGCCGGTGGGGAGCAATCAGCCCCAGCATTTT.

V gene TRBV10-3 combines with J gene TRBJ2-5; TRBD1 matches at 11 bases. The DNA matches TRBJ2-7 better at its end, which makes the J call doubtful. The CDR3 is 16 residues long. Germline V CDR1 and CDR2: ENHRY, SYGVKD. This chain's CDR3 is CAISAGEGQGEPEQYF. The CDR3 bases are TGTGCCATCAGTGCCGGGGAGGGACAGGGGGAACCCGAGCAGTACTTC.

This clone was recorded once. The gene calls are TRBV27 and TRBJ2-1; D call uncertain. This CDR3 spans 14 amino acids. Germline assignment: CDR1 MNHEY and CDR2 SMNVEV (reference sequence). Trimming pared 4 bases from V and 3 bases from J, leaving 10 bases between. The DNA for the CDR3 is TGTGCCAGCAGTTCTTCAAGCATCTACAATGAGCAGTTCTTC. This gives the protein CASSSSSIYNEQFF.

This rearrangement joins TRBV27 to TRBJ1-1; D is possibly TRBD1 (6 bases). From germline, CDR1 is MNHEY and CDR2 SMNVEV (reference sequence). This CDR3 has 14 residues. The germline V and J ends were trimmed by 3 bases and 1 base, with 9 bases remaining between them. The CDR3 here is CASSLPGANTEAFF. Here the CDR3 DNA reads TGTGCCAGCAGTTTGCCAGGGGCGAACACTGAAGCTTTCTTT.

This clone was picked up one time. The CDR3 DNA sequence: TGCGCCAGCAGCCAGCCCCGACAGGGGCTCTATGGCTACACCTTC. Protein: CASSQPRQGLYGYTF. V usage is TRBV4-1 and J usage is TRBJ1-2; 8 bases align to TRBD1. The CDR3 length is 15 residues. Germline V gene data show CDR1 as MGHRA and CDR2 as YSYEKL. V lost 3 bases to trimming and J lost 4 bases; unmatched junction nucleotides: 7.

This clone has a handful of counts. The chain uses TRBV5-6 and TRBJ1-6, with D unresolved. V was pared by 4 bases and J by 6 bases, with 11 bases between. In germline, CDR1 is SGHDT, CDR2 YYEEEE. The length of the CDR3 is 14 residues. In DNA form, the CDR3 reads TGTGCCAGCAGCCCGGGTGGAGGTAATTCACCCCTCCACTTT. This gives the protein CASSPGGGNSPLHF.

This chain links TRBV6-1 with TRBJ1-4; 8 bases are a match to TRBD1. The V gene end was trimmed by 6 bases and the J gene end by 8 bases; junction bases not matched to a gene: 8. CDR1 and CDR2 from the germline V gene are MNHNS and SASEGT. CDR3 length: 14 amino acids. The CDR3 nucleotides read TGTGCCAGCAGGAGGACAGGGAGGACGGAAAAACTGTTTTTT. It is translated as CASRRTGRTEKLFF.

The gene calls are TRBV10-1 and TRBJ1-6, with D hard to call. There are 13 residues in the CDR3. CDR1 and CDR2 (germline): WNHNN, SYGVQD (reference sequence). V lost 3 bases and J lost 7, with 7 bases in between. The CDR3 reads CASSDIGNSPLHF. The CDR3 DNA is TGCGCCAGCAGTGACATCGGGAATTCACCCCTCCACTTT.

CDR3 nucleotides: TGTGCCAGCTCCCCAGGACAGGGGTTTACCTACGAGCAGTACTTC. Encoded protein: CASSPGQGFTYEQYF. The chain uses TRBV18 and TRBJ2-7, with TRBD1 matching 9 bases. CDR3 length: 15 amino acids. CDR1 and CDR2 (germline): KGHSH, LQKENI. The J segment lost 2 bases and the V segment lost 6 bases, leaving 8 bases of the junction unmatched.

V usage is TRBV7-2 and J usage is TRBJ1-1; unclear D gene. CDR1 SGHTA and CDR2 FQGNSA come from the germline V gene. This CDR3 contains 15 residues. Trimming took off 1 base at V and 5 bases at J, with 14 bases between the two ends. CDR3 residues: CASSLGGPRGTEAFF. CDR3 DNA: TGTGCCAGCAGCTTAGGTGGTCCTCGGGGAACTGAAGCTTTCTTT.

V gene TRBV11-3 combines with J gene TRBJ2-1; TRBD2 matches at 10 bases. The CDR3 has 18 amino acids. V lost 4 bases, J lost 6 bases, and 15 bases stayed unmatched. Germline values: CDR1 SGHNT, CDR2 YENEEA. The DNA for the CDR3 is TGTGCCAGCAGCTCAGGACTAGCGGAAAGCGCGTATGTCAATGAGCAGTTCTTC. Translated: CASSSGLAESAYVNEQFF.

This clone was seen just once. The chain recombines TRBV7-9 with TRBJ2-4; D unresolved. The germline V and J ends were trimmed by 9 bases and 4 bases, with 13 bases remaining between them. Per germline, CDR1 SEHNR and CDR2 FQNEAQ (reference sequence). CDR3 length: 13 residues. In nucleotides, the CDR3 is TGTGCCAGTGGAGTTCAGTATAAAAACATTCAGTACTTC. Translating it yields CASGVQYKNIQYF.

This sequence joins TRBV19 and TRBJ2-7; TRBD1 aligns across 8 bases. V was clipped by 5 bases and J by 0 bases; unmatched bases: 6. CDR1 is LNHDA and CDR2 is SQIVND in the germline V gene (reference sequence). The CDR3 loop spans 15 amino acids. The DNA of the CDR3 is TGTGCCAGTAGTCGGACAGGGAGTAGCTCCTACGAGCAGTACTTC. Protein sequence: CASSRTGSSSYEQYF.

This clone was detected only a few times. The CDR3 DNA follows: TGTGCCAGTCGGAGGGTGCATCTTAGCAATCAGCCCCAGCATTTT. Amino acids: CASRRVHLSNQPQHF. V usage is TRBV19 and J usage is TRBJ1-5; D remains unclear. CDR3 size: 15 residues. Germline V lookup: CDR1 LNHDA, CDR2 SQIVND (reference sequence). Deletions cut 8 bases from V and 0 bases from J, with 14 bases between.

This chain links TRBV29-1 with TRBJ1-2, with D hard to call. V was trimmed by 2 bases and J by 7 bases, leaving 11 bases between them. The CDR3 sequence is 12 residues long. Germline V gives CDR1 SQVTM, CDR2 ANQGSEA. The CDR3 sequence: CSVEPNPVGYTF. CDR3 in DNA: TGCAGCGTTGAACCCAACCCGGTTGGCTACACCTTC.

For this clone: Compared with germline, one end of the junction differs, possibly owing to a read error. The chain links TRBV7-9 to TRBJ2-1; 7 bases agree with TRBD2. CDR3 length: 16 residues. From germline, CDR1 is SEHNR and CDR2 FQNEAQ (reference sequence). The CDR3 DNA reads TGTTCCAGCAGCTTACTGGCGGGCCCGCGGGAGAATGAGCAGTTCTTC. Protein sequence: CSSSLLAGPRENEQFF.

This clone was seen only once. The chain uses TRBV9 and TRBJ2-2; 10 nucleotides line up with TRBD2. This CDR3 has 14 residues. Trimming cost V 3 bases and J 7 bases; bases outside gene matches: 3. Germline CDR1 SGDLS, CDR2 YYNGEE. The CDR3 reads CASSARTSGGELFF. As DNA, the CDR3 is TGTGCCAGCAGCGCCCGGACTAGCGGCGGGGAGCTGTTTTTT.

The CDR3, as DNA: TGTGCCAGCAGCCAAAGGACTAGCGGGGGTGGGACAGATACGCAGTATTTT. This translates into CASSQRTSGGGTDTQYF. The chain employs TRBV4-2 and TRBJ2-3; TRBD2 matches 13 bases. Unmatched junction bases numbered 5, after V lost 2 bases and J lost 3 bases. CDR3 length: 17 residues. Germline V gene lookup returns CDR1 LGHNA and CDR2 YNFKEQ.

V is TRBV13 and J is TRBJ2-1; D gene uncertain. Deletions cut 4 bases from V and 5 bases from J, with 9 bases between. Looked up from germline, CDR1 is PRHDT and CDR2 is FYEKMQ (reference sequence). This CDR3 spans 13 amino acids. The CDR3 sequence: CASSSLQNNEQFF. The CDR3 DNA reads as TGTGCCAGCAGCTCCCTACAGAACAATGAGCAGTTCTTC.

The rearrangement joins TRBV28 to TRBJ2-5; TRBD1 matches 7 bases. The CDR3 consists of 11 residues. From germline, CDR1 is MDHEN and CDR2 SYDVKM. J gave up 11 bases and V 5 bases, and 5 bases lay outside the gene matches. CDR3 coding DNA: TGTGCCAGCAGTCTCGACAGGGTGCAGTACTTC. This gives the protein CASSLDRVQYF.

This chain links TRBV5-1 with TRBJ2-2; 10 nucleotides agree with TRBD2. This CDR3 spans 18 amino acids. Germline lookup yields CDR1 SGHRS and CDR2 YFSETQ. After removal of 0 bases from V and 6 bases from J, the junction contained 11 bases not matched to a gene. CDR3 protein: CASSLAQMSGRAPGELFF. The CDR3 bases are TGCGCCAGCAGCTTGGCCCAGATGAGCGGGAGGGCCCCCGGGGAGCTGTTTTTT.

The chain combines TRBV28 with TRBJ2-7; 8 bases are a match to TRBD1. CDR1 is MDHEN and CDR2 is SYDVKM in the germline V gene. The CDR3 length is 14 residues. V dropped 8 bases and J dropped 0; count of bases not matched to a gene: 6. The CDR3 spells CASQDRASSYEQYF. The CDR3 bases are TGTGCCAGCCAGGACAGGGCGAGCTCCTACGAGCAGTACTTC. The variable domain in full, with the rest retrieved from reference TRBV28 and TRBJ2-7, is DVKVTQSSRYLVKRTGEKVFLECVQDMDHENMFWYRQDPGLGLRLIYFSYDVKMKEKGDIPEGYSVSREKKERFSLILESASTNQTSMYLCASQDRASSYEQYFGPGTRLTVT.

Only one count was recorded for this clone. The genes are TRBV6-1 and TRBJ2-5; possible D gene TRBD2, 6 bases. Trimming removed 6 bases from V and 5 bases from J, with 16 bases in between. The CDR3 has 14 amino acids. The V gene's germline CDR1 is MNHNS and CDR2 SASEGT. CDR3 sequence reads: CASRRSGHAETQYF. The CDR3 DNA reads TGTGCCAGCAGACGTAGCGGCCATGCGGAGACCCAGTACTTC.